This is a list of T cell receptor beta chains from one sample in a study of CD8+ T cells in alopecia areata. Generated by immunoSEQ multiplex PCR, the TCRdb table keeps only in-frame clones and is missing some. The sample has fewer than 250,000 clones; around three fifths are singletons. Sequenced here: CD4+ T cells sorted from blood, sampled at week 24, from a patient treated with tofacitinib. The receptors derive from a human donor with alopecia areata. CDR3s include the opening cysteine and the closing phenylalanine or tryptophan. The D gene is left open where the match is weak. Size is stated for part of the rows, as once, few or many counts, or as a class when the clone is expanded.

v_gene,j_gene,d_gene,abundance,CDR3aa,CDR3nt
TRBV2,TRBJ1-4,-,-,CASSVGLYGEKLFF,TGTGCCAGCAGTGTGGGACTCTATGGTGAAAAACTGTTTTTT
TRBV9,TRBJ1-4,TRBD1,-,CASSVMTGTNEKLFF,TGTGCCAGCAGCGTAATGACAGGGACTAATGAAAAACTGTTTTTT
TRBV30,TRBJ2-5,-,-,CAWRDRETQYF,TGTGCCTGGAGGGACCGAGAGACCCAGTACTTC
TRBV28,TRBJ1-5,-,-,CASSSGGVPQHF,TGTGCCAGCAGTTCTGGAGGTGTTCCCCAGCATTTT
TRBV6-5,TRBJ2-3,-,-,CASSLGQHSTDTQYF,TGTGCCAGCAGCCTAGGACAGCACAGCACAGATACGCAGTATTTT
TRBV29-1,TRBJ1-5,-,-,CSVGGGVSNQPQHF,TGCAGCGTTGGAGGGGGAGTTAGCAATCAGCCCCAGCATTTT
TRBV5-1,TRBJ1-2,-,once,CASSFDDYGYTF,TGCGCCAGCAGCTTTGATGACTATGGCTACACCTTC
TRBV30,TRBJ2-4,-,-,CAWDSTPANIQYF,TGTGCCTGGGATTCGACCCCAGCAAACATTCAGTACTTC
TRBV10-3,TRBJ1-1,-,few,CAISEFRDGTEAFF,TGTGCCATCAGTGAATTCAGGGACGGGACTGAAGCTTTCTTT
TRBV28,TRBJ1-2,-,-,CASFSNVKATGYGYTF,TGTGCCAGCTTCTCCAACGTTAAGGCCACGGGATATGGCTACACCTTC
TRBV7-6,TRBJ2-5,TRBD1,-,CASSGGTGQETQYF,TGTGCCAGCAGCGGAGGGACAGGGCAAGAGACCCAGTACTTC
TRBV30,TRBJ1-2,-,-,CAWSDSLFRGYTF,TGTGCCTGGAGTGACAGTCTCTTTCGCGGCTACACCTTC
TRBV15,TRBJ1-1,-,-,CATSRGYETWNTEAFF,TGTGCCACCAGCAGAGGCTACGAAACGTGGAACACTGAAGCTTTCTTT
TRBV6-5,TRBJ2-7,-,few,CASSAAGIYEQYF,TGTGCCAGCAGTGCAGCAGGGATCTACGAGCAGTACTTC
TRBV7-9,TRBJ1-2,TRBD1,-,CASSLVQGADGYTF,TGTGCCAGCAGCTTAGTTCAGGGGGCTGATGGCTACACCTTC